Below are 5 T cell receptor beta chains sequenced from a single sample in a study of T-cell reconstitution after alpha-beta-depleted transplantation in children (TCRdb year 2016). Receptor libraries were prepared by PCR. Sequencing was carried out with an Illumina HiSeq 2500. TCR library preparation used molecular barcoding, with unique molecular identifiers applied to normalize quantification of the TCRbeta repertoire. In-frame beta chains were kept once TCRdb had trimmed the public reads at Q25 with fastp and called clones with MiXCR. Records with the same CDR3 protein are collapsed into one entry carrying the most frequent genes and DNA. This sample comprises 150,000 to 250,000 distinct CDR3 sequences, approximately 14% of them detected only once. The top ten hold less than 15% of the sample. The material sequenced was PBMCs from the stem cell graft donor, taken from the stem cell graft. These receptors were taken from a human donor who donated a stem cell graft to a child with acute lymphoblastic leukemia.

This clonotype was found many times. The rearrangement joins TRBV12-3 or TRBV12-4 to TRBJ2-3, with 10 nucleotides matching TRBD2. The V gene end was trimmed by 5 bases and the J gene end by 3 bases; junction bases not matched to a gene: 14. The CDR3 has 18 amino acids. This chain's CDR3 is CASSPTALASGGTDTQYF. DNA for the CDR3: TGTGCCAGCAGTCCGACCGCCCTGGCTAGCGGGGGAACAGATACGCAGTATTTT.

This clonotype appeared a few times. This chain links TRBV30 with TRBJ1-2; TRBD1 might be the D (6 bases). The ends were cut back, 4 bases at V and 1 base at J, with 10 bases in the middle. CDR1 is GTSNPN and CDR2 is SVGIG in the germline V gene (reference sequence). This CDR3 spans 13 amino acids. Here the CDR3 reads CAWTTGVNYGYTF. The CDR3 nucleotides read TGTGCCTGGACGACAGGTGTTAACTATGGCTACACCTTC. Filled out from reference TRBV30 and TRBJ1-2, the complete variable domain reads SQTIHQWPATLVQPVGSPLSLECTVEGTSNPNLYWYRQAAGRGLQLLFYSVGIGQISSEVPQNLSASRPQDRQFILSSKKLLLSDSGFYLCAWTTGVNYGYTFGSGTRLTVV.

The sample holds many counts of this clonotype. The chain is built from TRBV3-1 and TRBJ1-6; 9 bases fit TRBD1. Germline V gene lookup returns CDR1 LGHDT and CDR2 YNNKEL (reference sequence). The CDR3 is 12 amino acids. V was clipped by 9 bases and J by 10 bases; unmatched bases: 4. The CDR3 here is CARGQGRSPLHF. The CDR3 coding sequence is TGTGCCAGAGGACAGGGGCGGTCACCCCTCCACTTT.

This clonotype has just a few counts. V usage is TRBV10-3 and J usage is TRBJ2-1; 13 bases fit TRBD2. Germline CDR1 ENHRY, CDR2 SYGVKD. The CDR3 contains 14 residues. The V and J ends lost 5 bases and 7 bases, in that order; junction bases with no gene match: 2. The CDR3 nucleotides read TGTGCCATCAGTCCGACTAGCGGGAGGAATGAGCAGTTCTTC. This translates into CAISPTSGRNEQFF.

This clonotype was counted at least ten times. V and J are TRBV5-6 and TRBJ2-7; 9 nucleotides line up with TRBD1. The CDR3 is 14 amino acids. V shed 4 bases, J shed 6 bases, and the junction held 8 bases outside the gene matches. Germline lookup yields CDR1 SGHDT and CDR2 YYEEEE. The CDR3 here is CASSADRGLGEQYF. For the CDR3, the DNA is TGTGCCAGCAGCGCGGACAGGGGCCTGGGCGAGCAGTACTTC.